This T cell receptor (beta chain) derives from a study of regulatory T cells in long-lasting Graves disease. V was pared by 5 bases and J by 0 bases, with 7 bases of the junction left unmatched. There are 15 residues in the CDR3. Germline V CDR1 and CDR2: DFQATT, SNEGSKA (reference sequence). Arm-PCR of CDR3 regions and iRepertoire HTBI primers were the basis on which TCR beta libraries were built. TCRdb reanalysed the multiplex PCR reads using MiXCR and keeps one entry per CDR3 protein. The sample lists hundreds of thousands of distinct CDR3 sequences, approximately 13% occurring once. Time point denoted: newly diagnosed GD, antithyroid drugs for less than 3 months. RNA extracted from PBMCs served as the sequencing template. American Thyroid Association guidelines served as the basis for diagnosing Graves' disease. The sample was also reused in another study, on T cells in Graves' hyperthyroidism and ophthalmopathy.

The material sequenced was peripheral blood mononuclear cells (PBMCs), taken at new diagnosis, from a patient treated with antithyroid drugs. The chain uses TRBV20-1 and TRBJ2-3; 8 bases agree with TRBD1. The TCR originated in a man aged 25 to 45 with Graves disease. CDR3 in DNA: TGCAGTGCTCCCCGACAGGGGCGAAGCACAGATACGCAGTATTTT. Amino acids: CSAPRQGRSTDTQYF.